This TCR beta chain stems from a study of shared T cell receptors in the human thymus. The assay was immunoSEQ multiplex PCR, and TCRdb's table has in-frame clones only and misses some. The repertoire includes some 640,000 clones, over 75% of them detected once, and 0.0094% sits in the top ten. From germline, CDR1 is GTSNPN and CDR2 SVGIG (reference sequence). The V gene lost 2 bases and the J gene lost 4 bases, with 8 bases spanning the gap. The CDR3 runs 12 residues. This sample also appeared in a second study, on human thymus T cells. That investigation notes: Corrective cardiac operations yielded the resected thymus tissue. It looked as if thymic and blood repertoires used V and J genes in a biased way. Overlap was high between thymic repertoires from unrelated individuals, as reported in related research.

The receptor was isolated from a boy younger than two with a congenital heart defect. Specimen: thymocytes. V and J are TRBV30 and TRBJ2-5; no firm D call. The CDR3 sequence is CAWSLRGETQYF. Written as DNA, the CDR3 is TGTGCCTGGAGTCTCCGAGGAGAGACCCAGTACTTC.